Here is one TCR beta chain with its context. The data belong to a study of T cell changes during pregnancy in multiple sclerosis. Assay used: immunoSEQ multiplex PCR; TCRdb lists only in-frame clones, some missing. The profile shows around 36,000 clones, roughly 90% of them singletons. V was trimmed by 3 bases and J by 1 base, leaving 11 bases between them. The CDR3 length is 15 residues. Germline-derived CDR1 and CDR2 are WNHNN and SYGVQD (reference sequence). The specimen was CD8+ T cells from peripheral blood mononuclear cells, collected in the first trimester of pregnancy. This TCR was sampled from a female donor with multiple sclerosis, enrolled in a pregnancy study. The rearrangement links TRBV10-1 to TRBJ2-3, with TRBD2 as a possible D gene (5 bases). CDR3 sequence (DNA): TGCGCCAGCAGTGACGCGAGGACTCGCACAGATACGCAGTATTTT. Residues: CASSDARTRTDTQYF.